Sequencing of this T cell receptor (beta chain) was carried out in a study of OX40 agonist ivuxolimab in advanced cancers. The protocol was immunoSEQ multiplex PCR, while the TCRdb copy is restricted to in-frame clones and leaves out a portion. The data contain about 71,000 clones, about 90% of them singletons. Germline V gives CDR1 MDHEN, CDR2 SYDVKM. The CDR3 length is 17 residues. V lost 3 bases and J lost 13, with 25 bases in between. The rearrangement uses TRBV28 and TRBJ1-6; D perhaps matches TRBD1 (5 bases). This sequence was found in an adult with an advanced solid tumor such as melanoma, head and neck, liver or kidney cancer. The specimen comprised CD4+ or CD8+ T cells sorted from blood, sampled in a trial of the OX40 agonist ivuxolimab. CDR3 DNA sequence: TGTGCCAGCAGTTTTATGGGGGAGTTGGCTCATAATCACCCCCTCCACTTT. Amino acids: CASSFMGELAHNHPLHF.